This T cell receptor beta chain was obtained from a study of T cells expressing NK-cell markers. Study context: HCMV seropositivity characterized seven of the eight sequenced donors, and seronegativity one. Findings and caveats of the study: In more than 5 donors, dominant CD3+CD56+NKG2C+ clonotypes ranked among the top 10 CD8+ clonotypes. These clonotypes additionally ranked first within the CD3+CD56-NKG2C+ fraction of a few donors.

The CDR3 totals 14 residues. Germline loops: CDR1 SEHNR, CDR2 FQNEAQ (reference sequence). Points on this clonotype: Its cognate antigen is unknown.

cDNA encoding TCR beta was synthesized via 5'RACE template switching incorporating UMIs. Reprocessing the 5' RACE reads, TCRdb reports a single entry for every CDR3 protein and omits DNA. Its table records around 470,000 distinct CDR3 sequences. This sequence was found in a woman aged 50 to 65 in good health. The sequenced material came from blood T cells: a sorted CD56 or NKG2C T cell subset, CD4+ or CD8+ T cells, or bulk PBMC T cells (not recorded which). The chain combines TRBV7-9 with TRBJ2-7; as DNA is missing, the TRBD1 call by TCRdb cannot be tested. The CDR3: CASSPPGKYYEQYF.